The 2 T cell receptor beta chains in this list originate from one sample, sequenced in a study of cytomegalovirus exposure and HLA in healthy donors. The PCR was carried out with 60 Vbeta primers and 13 Jbeta primers. TCRdb keeps only in-frame clones here, not all; method: immunoSEQ multiplex PCR. The sample shows approximately 190,000 clones, roughly four fifths of them seen only once. The sequenced sample consisted of PBMCs. These receptors came from a woman aged 45-65 years in good health and CMV-seropositive.

The chain joins TRBV5-6 to TRBJ2-3; D ambiguous. The CDR3 consists of 15 residues. CDR1 is SGHDT and CDR2 is YYEEEE in the germline V gene. Trimming stripped 7 bases from V and 2 bases from J, with 17 bases between. The CDR3 region has the DNA TGTGCCAGCCAACAGTTGGGCAGGCCCACAGATACGCAGTATTTT. Its translation: CASQQLGRPTDTQYF. Drawing the rest from reference TRBV5-6 and TRBJ2-3, the complete variable domain is DAGVTQSPTHLIKTRGQQVTLRCSPKSGHDTVSWYQQALGQGPQFIFQYYEEEERQRGNFPDRFSGHQFPNYSSELNVNALLLGDSALYLCASQQLGRPTDTQYFGPGTRLTVL.

This clone was found a few times. This chain joins TRBV19 and TRBJ2-2; D ambiguous. V was trimmed by 3 bases and J by 6 bases, leaving 8 bases between them. In germline, CDR1 is LNHDA, CDR2 SQIVND (reference sequence). The CDR3 is 13 amino acids. The CDR3 loop reads CASSMVSAGELFF. For the CDR3, the DNA is TGTGCCAGTAGTATGGTCAGCGCCGGGGAGCTGTTTTTT.